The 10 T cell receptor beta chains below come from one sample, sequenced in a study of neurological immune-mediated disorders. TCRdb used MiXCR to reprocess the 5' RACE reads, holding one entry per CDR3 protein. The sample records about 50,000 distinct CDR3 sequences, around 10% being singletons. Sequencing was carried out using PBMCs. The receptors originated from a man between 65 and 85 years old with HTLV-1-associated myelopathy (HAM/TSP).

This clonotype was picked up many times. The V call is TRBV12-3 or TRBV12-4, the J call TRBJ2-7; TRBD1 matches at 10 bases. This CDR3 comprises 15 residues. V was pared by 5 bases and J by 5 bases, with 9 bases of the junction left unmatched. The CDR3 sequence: CASSLGQGLFDEQYF. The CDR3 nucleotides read TGTGCCAGCAGTCTGGGACAGGGGCTCTTCGACGAGCAGTACTTC.

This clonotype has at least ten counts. Written as DNA, the CDR3 is TGCAGTGCTAACCGGGATAGGACCTACAATGAGCAGTTCTTC. Translated: CSANRDRTYNEQFF. The V call is TRBV20-1, the J call TRBJ2-1; possible D gene TRBD2, 5 bases. Germline loops: CDR1 DFQATT, CDR2 SNEGSKA (reference sequence). The CDR3 totals 14 residues. Deletions cut 4 bases from V and 2 bases from J, with 12 bases between.

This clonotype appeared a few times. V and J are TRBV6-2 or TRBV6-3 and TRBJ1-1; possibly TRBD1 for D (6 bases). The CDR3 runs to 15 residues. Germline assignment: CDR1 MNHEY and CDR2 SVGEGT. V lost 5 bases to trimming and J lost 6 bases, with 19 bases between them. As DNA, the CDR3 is TGTGCCAGCAGTACGACGATTAGCCGGACAGCTGAAGCTTTCTTT. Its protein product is CASSTTISRTAEAFF.

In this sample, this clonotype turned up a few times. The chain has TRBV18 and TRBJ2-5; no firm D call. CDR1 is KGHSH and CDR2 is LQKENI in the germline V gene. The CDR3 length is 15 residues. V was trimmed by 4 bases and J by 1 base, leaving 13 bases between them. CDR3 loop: CASSRSRTVQETQYF. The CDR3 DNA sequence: TGTGCCAGCTCACGATCTCGAACAGTCCAAGAGACCCAGTACTTC.

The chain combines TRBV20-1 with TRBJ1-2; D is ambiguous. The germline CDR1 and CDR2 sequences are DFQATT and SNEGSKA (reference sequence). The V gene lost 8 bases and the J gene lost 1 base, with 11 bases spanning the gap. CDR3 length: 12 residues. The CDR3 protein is CSCTWFNYGYTF. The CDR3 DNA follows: TGCAGTTGCACATGGTTTAACTATGGCTACACCTTC.

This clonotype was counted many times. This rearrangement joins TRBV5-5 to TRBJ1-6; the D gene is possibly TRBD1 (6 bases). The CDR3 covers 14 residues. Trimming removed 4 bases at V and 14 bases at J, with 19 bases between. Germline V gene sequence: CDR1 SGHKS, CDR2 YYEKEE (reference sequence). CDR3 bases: TGTGCCAGCAGCCATGGACAGATCTCGTGGGCCCTCCACTTT. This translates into CASSHGQISWALHF.

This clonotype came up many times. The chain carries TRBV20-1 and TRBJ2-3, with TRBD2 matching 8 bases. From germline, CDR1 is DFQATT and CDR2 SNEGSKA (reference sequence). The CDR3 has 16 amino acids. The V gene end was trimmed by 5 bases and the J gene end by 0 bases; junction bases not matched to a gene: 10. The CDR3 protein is CSAELAGVTSTDTQYF. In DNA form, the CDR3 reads TGCAGTGCTGAGCTAGCGGGCGTGACTAGCACAGATACGCAGTATTTT.

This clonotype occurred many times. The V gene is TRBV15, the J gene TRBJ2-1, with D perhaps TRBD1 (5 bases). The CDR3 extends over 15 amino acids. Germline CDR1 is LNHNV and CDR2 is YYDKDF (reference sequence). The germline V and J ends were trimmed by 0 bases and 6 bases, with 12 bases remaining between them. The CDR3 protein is CATSRDQGSRNEQFF. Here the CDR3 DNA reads TGTGCCACCAGCAGAGATCAGGGCTCCCGCAATGAGCAGTTCTTC.

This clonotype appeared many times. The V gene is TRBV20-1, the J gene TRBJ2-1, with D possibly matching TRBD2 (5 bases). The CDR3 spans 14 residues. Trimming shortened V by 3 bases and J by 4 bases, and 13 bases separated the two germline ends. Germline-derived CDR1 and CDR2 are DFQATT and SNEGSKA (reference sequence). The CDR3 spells CSASLAGNYNEQFF. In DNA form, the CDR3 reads TGCAGTGCTAGCCTAGCCGGCAATTACAATGAGCAGTTCTTC.

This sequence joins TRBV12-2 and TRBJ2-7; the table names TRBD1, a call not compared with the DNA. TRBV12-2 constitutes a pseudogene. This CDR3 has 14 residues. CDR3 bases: TGTGCAAGTCGCCCACCAAGGGGTAGGTACGAGCAGTACTTC. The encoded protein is CASRPPRGRYEQYF.